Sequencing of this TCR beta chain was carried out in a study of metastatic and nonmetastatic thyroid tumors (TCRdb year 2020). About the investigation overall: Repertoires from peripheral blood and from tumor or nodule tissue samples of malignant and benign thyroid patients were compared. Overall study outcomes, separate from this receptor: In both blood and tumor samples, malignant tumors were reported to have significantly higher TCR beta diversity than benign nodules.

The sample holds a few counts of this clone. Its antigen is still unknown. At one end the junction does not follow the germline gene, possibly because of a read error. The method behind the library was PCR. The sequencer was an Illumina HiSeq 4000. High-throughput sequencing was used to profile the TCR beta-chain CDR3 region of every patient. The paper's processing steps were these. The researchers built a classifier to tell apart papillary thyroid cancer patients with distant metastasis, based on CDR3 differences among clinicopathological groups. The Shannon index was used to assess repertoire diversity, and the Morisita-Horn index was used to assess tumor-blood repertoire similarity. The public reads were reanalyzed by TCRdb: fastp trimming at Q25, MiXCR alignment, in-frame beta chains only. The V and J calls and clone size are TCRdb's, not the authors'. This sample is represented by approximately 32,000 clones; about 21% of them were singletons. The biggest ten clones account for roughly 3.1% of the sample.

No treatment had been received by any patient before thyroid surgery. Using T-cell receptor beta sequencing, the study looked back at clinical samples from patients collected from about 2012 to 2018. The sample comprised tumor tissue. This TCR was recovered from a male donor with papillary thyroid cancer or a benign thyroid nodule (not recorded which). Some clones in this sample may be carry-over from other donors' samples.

The CDR3 in this case is CAMGQRTDTQYF. The DNA reads TGTGCCATGGGACAGCGCACAGATACGCAGTATTTC. The chain joins TRBV9 to TRBJ2-3; 7 of the junction bases match TRBD1. The CDR3 measures 12 amino acids from cysteine to phenylalanine. Only the CDR3 portion is preserved as DNA: 36 bases, with reading frame beginning at the first base. Reading the germline V gene gives CDR1 SGDLS and CDR2 YYNGEE.